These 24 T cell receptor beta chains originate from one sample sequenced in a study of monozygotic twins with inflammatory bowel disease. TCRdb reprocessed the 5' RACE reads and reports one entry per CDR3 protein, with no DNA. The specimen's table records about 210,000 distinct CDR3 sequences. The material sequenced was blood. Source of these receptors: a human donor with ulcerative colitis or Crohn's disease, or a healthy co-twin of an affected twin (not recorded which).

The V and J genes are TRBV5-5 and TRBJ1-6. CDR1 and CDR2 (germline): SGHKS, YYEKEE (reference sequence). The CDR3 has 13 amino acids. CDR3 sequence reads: CASSLGQDSPLHF.

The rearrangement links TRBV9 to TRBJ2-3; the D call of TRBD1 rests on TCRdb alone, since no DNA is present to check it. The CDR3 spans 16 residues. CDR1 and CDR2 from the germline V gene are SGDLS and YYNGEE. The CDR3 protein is CASSVEQAGATDTQYF. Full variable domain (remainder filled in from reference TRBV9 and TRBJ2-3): DSGVTQTPKHLITATGQRVTLRCSPRSGDLSVYWYQQSLDQGLQFLIQYYNGEERAKGNILERFSAQQFPDLHSELNLSSLELGDSALYFCASSVEQAGATDTQYFGPGTRLTVL.

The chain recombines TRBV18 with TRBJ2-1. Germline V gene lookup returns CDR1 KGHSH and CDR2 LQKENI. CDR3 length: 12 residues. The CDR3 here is CASSHGDNEQFF.

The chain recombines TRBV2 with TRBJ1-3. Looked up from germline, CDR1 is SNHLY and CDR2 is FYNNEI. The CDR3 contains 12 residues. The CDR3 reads CAIPTSGNTIYF.

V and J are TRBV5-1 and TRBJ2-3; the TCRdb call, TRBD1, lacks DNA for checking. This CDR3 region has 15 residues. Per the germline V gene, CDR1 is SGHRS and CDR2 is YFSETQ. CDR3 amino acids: CASSRSRGITDTQYF.

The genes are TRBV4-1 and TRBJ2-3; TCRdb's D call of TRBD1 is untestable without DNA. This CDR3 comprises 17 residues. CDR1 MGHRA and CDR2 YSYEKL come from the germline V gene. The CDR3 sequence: CASSLSSGTEVRNTQYF.

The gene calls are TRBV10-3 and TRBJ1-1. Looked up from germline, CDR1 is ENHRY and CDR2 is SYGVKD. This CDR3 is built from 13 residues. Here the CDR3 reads CAISEPNNAEAFF.

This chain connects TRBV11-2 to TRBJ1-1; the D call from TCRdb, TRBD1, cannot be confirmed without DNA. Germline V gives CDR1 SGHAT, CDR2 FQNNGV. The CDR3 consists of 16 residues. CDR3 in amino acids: CASQGGYWHLNTEAFF.

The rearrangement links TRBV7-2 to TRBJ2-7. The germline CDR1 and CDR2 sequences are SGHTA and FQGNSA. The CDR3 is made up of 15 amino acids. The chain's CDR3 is CASTSPETLTYEQYF.

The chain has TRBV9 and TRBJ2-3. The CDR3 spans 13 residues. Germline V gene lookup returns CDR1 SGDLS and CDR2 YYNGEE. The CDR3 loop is CASSPHSADTQYF.

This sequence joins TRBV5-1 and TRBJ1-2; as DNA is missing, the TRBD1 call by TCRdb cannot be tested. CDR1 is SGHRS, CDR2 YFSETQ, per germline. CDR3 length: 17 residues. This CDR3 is CASSLAGQATHLYGYTF. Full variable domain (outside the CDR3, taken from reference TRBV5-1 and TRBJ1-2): KAGVTQTPRYLIKTRGQQVTLSCSPISGHRSVSWYQQTPGQGLQFLFEYFSETQRNKGNFPGRFSGRQFSNSRSEMNVSTLELGDSALYLCASSLAGQATHLYGYTFGSGTRLTVV.

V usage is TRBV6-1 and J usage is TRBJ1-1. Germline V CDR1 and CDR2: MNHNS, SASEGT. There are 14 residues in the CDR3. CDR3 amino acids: CASSEVAGSTEAFF.

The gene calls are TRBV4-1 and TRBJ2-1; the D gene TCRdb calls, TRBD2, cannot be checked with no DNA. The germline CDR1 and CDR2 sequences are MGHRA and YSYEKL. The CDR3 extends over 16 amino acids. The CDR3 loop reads CASSPRTSGGADEQFF.

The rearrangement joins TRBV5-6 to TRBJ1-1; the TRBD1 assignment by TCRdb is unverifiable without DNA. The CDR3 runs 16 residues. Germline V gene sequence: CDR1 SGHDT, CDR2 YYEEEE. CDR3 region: CASSPRGRGEGTEAFF.

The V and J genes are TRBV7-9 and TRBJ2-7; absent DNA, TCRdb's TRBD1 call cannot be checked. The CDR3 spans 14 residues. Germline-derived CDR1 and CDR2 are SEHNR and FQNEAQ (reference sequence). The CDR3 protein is CASSLETGTYEQYF.

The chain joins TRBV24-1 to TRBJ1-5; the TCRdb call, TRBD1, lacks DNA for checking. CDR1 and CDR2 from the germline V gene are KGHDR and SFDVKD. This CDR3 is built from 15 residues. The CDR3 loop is CATSDVLGTNQPQHF.

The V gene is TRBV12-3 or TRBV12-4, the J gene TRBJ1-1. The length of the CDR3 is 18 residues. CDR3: CASSGTGLWGQRDTEAFF.

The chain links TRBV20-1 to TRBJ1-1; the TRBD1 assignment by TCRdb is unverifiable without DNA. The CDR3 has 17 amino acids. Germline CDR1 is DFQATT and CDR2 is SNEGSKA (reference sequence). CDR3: CSARDRESGGTPAEAFF.

The CDR3 spells CASSEIVGERQPQHF. The chain links TRBV6-1 to TRBJ1-5. Germline-derived CDR1 and CDR2 are MNHNS and SASEGT. The CDR3 is 15 residues long.

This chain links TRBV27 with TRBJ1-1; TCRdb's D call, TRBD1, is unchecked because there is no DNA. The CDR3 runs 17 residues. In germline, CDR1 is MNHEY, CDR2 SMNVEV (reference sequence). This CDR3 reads CASSKHRGFSPVTEAFF.

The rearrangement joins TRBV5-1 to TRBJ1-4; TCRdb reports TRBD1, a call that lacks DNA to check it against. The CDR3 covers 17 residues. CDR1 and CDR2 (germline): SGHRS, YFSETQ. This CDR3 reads CASSLVGQGSSNEKLFF.

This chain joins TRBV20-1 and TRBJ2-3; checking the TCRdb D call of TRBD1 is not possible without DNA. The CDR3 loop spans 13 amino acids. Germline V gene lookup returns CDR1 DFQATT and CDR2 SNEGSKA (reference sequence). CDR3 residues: CSASGTGGDTQYF.

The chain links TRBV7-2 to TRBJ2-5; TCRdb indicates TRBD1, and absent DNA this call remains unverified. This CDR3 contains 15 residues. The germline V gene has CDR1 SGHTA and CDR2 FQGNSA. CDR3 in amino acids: CASSSSGQGSKTQYF.

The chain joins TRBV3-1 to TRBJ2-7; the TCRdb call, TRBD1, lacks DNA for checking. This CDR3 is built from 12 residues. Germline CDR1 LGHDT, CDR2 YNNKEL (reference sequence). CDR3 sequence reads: CASSPRQGLQYF.